This TCR beta chain was found in a study of OX40 agonist ivuxolimab in advanced cancers. The ends lost 1 base at V and 9 bases at J; junction bases unmatched: 12. The CDR3 is made up of 18 amino acids. The germline CDR1 and CDR2 sequences are SGHDT and YYEEEE. Using immunoSEQ multiplex PCR, the repertoire was profiled, and TCRdb retains in-frame clones only, with some absent. The table lists about 50,000 clones, around nine tenths of them singletons, with around 1% in the top ten. The source was CD4+ or CD8+ T cells sorted from blood, collected in a trial of the OX40 agonist ivuxolimab. This TCR was recovered from an adult with an advanced solid tumor such as melanoma, head and neck, liver or kidney cancer. The chain combines TRBV5-6 with TRBJ2-1; 14 bases match TRBD2. CDR3 in amino acids: CASSLPRLAGGLGVEQFF. DNA of the CDR3: TGTGCCAGCAGCTTGCCCAGACTAGCGGGAGGGCTAGGAGTTGAGCAGTTCTTC.